This TCR beta chain was retrieved from a study of regulatory T cells in long-lasting Graves disease. Findings and limits, study-wide: In persistent patients, shared public clonotypes (around 2,500) outnumbered those in new patients (approximately 940).

As for time point: persistent/refractory GD, antithyroid drugs over 5 years with positive TRAb. Researchers made the TCR library from RNA that was extracted from PBMCs. Doctors identified Graves' disease using the American Thyroid Association guidelines. TCR beta libraries were built with iRepertoire HTBI primers and Arm-PCR of CDR3 regions. TCRdb analysed the multiplex PCR reads with MiXCR anew, one entry per CDR3 protein. In the table there are some 470,000 distinct CDR3 sequences, under 25% of which are singletons. Deletions cut 0 bases from V and 2 bases from J, with 14 bases between. Per the germline V gene, CDR1 is MGHRA and CDR2 is YSYEKL. The CDR3 covers 17 residues. With regard to this clonotype: Its antigen is not known.

The V call is TRBV4-1, the J call TRBJ1-5; perhaps TRBD1 as D (5 bases). The receptor comes from a female donor with Graves disease. The input for sequencing was peripheral blood mononuclear cells (PBMCs), taken when the disease was refractory, from a patient treated with antithyroid drugs. The CDR3 protein is CASSQEGGARGNQPQHF. For the CDR3, the DNA is TGCGCCAGCAGCCAAGAGGGAGGGGCTCGGGGCAATCAGCCCCAGCATTTT.